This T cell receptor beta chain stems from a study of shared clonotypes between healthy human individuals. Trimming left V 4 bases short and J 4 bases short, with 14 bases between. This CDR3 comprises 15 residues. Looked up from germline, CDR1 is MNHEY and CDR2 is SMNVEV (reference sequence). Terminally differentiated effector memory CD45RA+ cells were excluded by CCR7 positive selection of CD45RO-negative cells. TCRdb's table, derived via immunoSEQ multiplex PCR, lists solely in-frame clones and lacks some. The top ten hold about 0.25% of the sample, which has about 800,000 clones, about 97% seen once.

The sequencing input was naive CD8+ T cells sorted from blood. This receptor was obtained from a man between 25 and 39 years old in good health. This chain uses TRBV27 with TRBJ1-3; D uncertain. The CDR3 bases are TGTGCCAGCAGTTCGCGTCCTTTGGGAGGAAACACCATATATTTT. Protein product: CASSSRPLGGNTIYF.